Below, 13 T cell receptor beta chains from the same sample are listed, as sequenced in a study of T cells in Graves' hyperthyroidism and ophthalmopathy. The source material, RNA transcripts, was used to amplify TCR beta CDR3 regions. The HTBI primer set drove a first-round RT-PCR of the TCR CDR3. TCRdb ran MiXCR on the multiplex PCR reads and lists one entry per CDR3 protein. Of almost 600,000 distinct CDR3 sequences listed, about half are singletons. The specimen sequenced was peripheral blood or thyroid tissue (not recorded which). Every receptor here comes from a woman under 30 with Graves' hyperthyroidism.

The genes are TRBV7-3 and TRBJ2-3; TRBD2 matches 7 bases. This CDR3 comprises 15 residues. V dropped 9 bases and J dropped 3; count of bases not matched to a gene: 12. The V gene's germline CDR1 is SGHTA and CDR2 FQGTGA. The CDR3 DNA is TGTGCCAGTAAAGATTGGGGGGAGGGAACAGATACGCAGTATTTT. The encoded protein is CASKDWGEGTDTQYF.

This clonotype was detected ten times or more. The V gene is TRBV4-2, the J gene TRBJ2-7; TRBD1 aligns across 9 bases. The CDR3 consists of 14 residues. Germline V lookup: CDR1 LGHNA, CDR2 YNFKEQ. V was clipped by 1 base and J by 4 bases; unmatched bases: 2. This CDR3 reads CASSQGTGVYEQYF. CDR3 nucleotides: TGTGCCAGCAGCCAAGGGACAGGGGTATACGAGCAGTACTTC.

The rearrangement joins TRBV7-8 to TRBJ2-6, with TRBD1 identical over 8 bases. The length of the CDR3 is 13 residues. V lost 3 bases and J lost 9; bases outside the gene matches: 1. Germline loops: CDR1 SGHVS, CDR2 FQNEAQ. The CDR3, as DNA: TGTGCCAGCAGCTTGGACAGGGTCAACGTCCTGACTTTC. Its protein is CASSLDRVNVLTF.

There are many counts of this clonotype. The J gene is TRBJ2-7, the V gene TRBV7-9, with TRBD2 matching over 7 bases. The CDR3 contains 14 residues. Germline CDR1 reads SEHNR; CDR2 reads FQNEAQ (reference sequence). J lost 12 bases, V lost 5 bases, and 16 bases had no gene match. The CDR3 sequence is CASSPGPASGGGYF. As DNA, the CDR3 is TGTGCCAGCAGCCCCGGCCCCGCTAGCGGCGGGGGGTACTTC.

CDR3 in DNA: TGTGCCAGCAGCCGGGGACCGGGCACAGATACGCAGTATTTT. Encoded protein: CASSRGPGTDTQYF. This chain links TRBV7-9 with TRBJ2-3; D is perhaps TRBD1 or TRBD2 (5 bases each). Germline loops: CDR1 SEHNR, CDR2 FQNEAQ (reference sequence). This CDR3 is 14 amino acids long. V was trimmed by 5 bases and J by 1 base, leaving 10 bases between them.

This clonotype was seen many times. The genes are TRBV29-1 and TRBJ1-1, with D perhaps matching TRBD1 (6 bases). The CDR3 is 13 residues long. Looked up from germline, CDR1 is SQVTM and CDR2 is ANQGSEA. Trimming removed 6 bases at V and 0 bases at J, with 11 bases between. The CDR3 protein is CSVVRDMNTEAFF. The CDR3 DNA sequence: TGCAGCGTCGTCAGGGACATGAACACTGAAGCTTTCTTT.

This clonotype was seen a few times. The V call is TRBV6-6, the J call TRBJ1-4; tentatively, D is TRBD1 (5 bases). From germline, CDR1 is MNHNY and CDR2 SVGAGI (reference sequence). The germline V and J ends were trimmed by 7 bases and 8 bases, with 14 bases remaining between them. The length of the CDR3 is 13 residues. The DNA of the CDR3 is TGTGCCAGCATTGGTCAGGGTGAGGAAAAACTGTTTTTT. Its protein is CASIGQGEEKLFF.

This clonotype was seen only once. J is TRBJ2-5 and V is TRBV7-8; 7 bases line up with TRBD1. Germline assignment: CDR1 SGHVS and CDR2 FQNEAQ. With V trimmed by 0 bases and J by 9 bases, 16 bases remained unmatched. CDR3 size: 17 residues. Here the CDR3 DNA reads TGTGCCAGCAGCTTAGCGGGCCAGGGGGATAGCAATCAGCCCCAGTACTTC. It is translated as CASSLAGQGDSNQPQYF.

This clonotype has ten or more counts. The chain joins TRBV12-5 to TRBJ1-5, with D perhaps TRBD1 (6 bases). The germline V gene has CDR1 LGHNT and CDR2 FRNRAP. The CDR3 has 14 residues. Trimming stripped 8 bases from V and 5 bases from J, with 16 bases between. The CDR3 sequence: CASSGQGRDQPQHF. The CDR3, as DNA: TGTGCTAGTTCGGGGCAGGGGCGGGATCAGCCCCAGCATTTT.

The rearrangement uses TRBV20-1 and TRBJ1-1; D may be TRBD1 (5 bases). The germline V and J ends were trimmed by 6 bases and 4 bases, with 12 bases remaining between them. The CDR3 is 12 amino acids. Germline CDR1 and CDR2: DFQATT and SNEGSKA (reference sequence). CDR3 in amino acids: CSAVAGGTEAFF. The CDR3 DNA reads TGCAGTGCCGTGGCGGGGGGCACTGAAGCTTTCTTT.

A note on this clonotype: Possible read error: a much larger clone is one base away. The genes are TRBV12-3 or TRBV12-4 and TRBJ1-3; 10 bases are shared with TRBD1. The CDR3 totals 15 residues. Written as DNA, the CDR3 is TGTGCCAGCAGGCCGACAGGGGGCTCTGGAAACACCATATGTTTT. This gives the protein CASRPTGGSGNTICF.

This clonotype was picked up one time. Possible read error: a much larger clone is one base away. This sequence joins TRBV4-1 and TRBJ1-5; D gene unclear. There are 15 residues in the CDR3. Trimming cost V 4 bases and J 3 bases, with 13 bases left between them. Germline loops: CDR1 MGHRA, CDR2 YSYEKL. The CDR3 protein is CASSPVGSHNQPQHF. CDR3 nucleotides: TGCGCCAGCAGCCCAGTGGGCAGCCACAATCAGCCCCAGCATTTT.

Note on this clonotype: With a much larger clone just one base away, this may be a read error. The chain employs TRBV25-1 and TRBJ1-2, with 11 bases that match TRBD1. The CDR3 is made up of 16 amino acids. Germline CDR1 is MGHDK and CDR2 is SYGVNS. Here the CDR3 reads CASTRHRDRGSYGCTF. CDR3 nucleotide sequence: TGTGCCAGCACCCGCCACCGGGACAGGGGGTCCTATGGCTGCACCTTC.